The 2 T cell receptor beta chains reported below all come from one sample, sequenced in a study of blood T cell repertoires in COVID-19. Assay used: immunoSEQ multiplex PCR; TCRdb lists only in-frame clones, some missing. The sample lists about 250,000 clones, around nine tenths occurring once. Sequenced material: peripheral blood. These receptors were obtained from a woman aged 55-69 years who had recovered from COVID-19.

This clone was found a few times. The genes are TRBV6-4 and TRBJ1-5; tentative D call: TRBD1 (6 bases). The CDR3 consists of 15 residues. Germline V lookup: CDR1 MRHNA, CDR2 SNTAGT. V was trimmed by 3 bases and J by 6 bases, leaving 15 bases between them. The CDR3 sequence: CASSEVPGAAQPQHF. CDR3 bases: TGTGCCAGCAGTGAAGTTCCAGGGGCCGCTCAGCCCCAGCATTTT.

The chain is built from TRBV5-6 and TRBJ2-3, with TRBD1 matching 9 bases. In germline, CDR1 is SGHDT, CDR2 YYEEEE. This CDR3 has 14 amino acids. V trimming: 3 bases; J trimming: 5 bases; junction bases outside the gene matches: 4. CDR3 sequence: CASSWTGAGDTQYF. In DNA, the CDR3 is TGTGCCAGCAGCTGGACAGGGGCGGGAGATACGCAGTATTTT.